This T cell receptor (beta chain) was recovered during a study of CD8+ T cells in alopecia areata. In the study overall: It was oral tofacitinib, at 5 to 10 mg twice daily, that treated patients received. Study conclusions and caveats: Scalp sample data also include resident alphabeta T cells from normal skin.

RNA was isolated and reverse transcribed to cDNA, the sequencing template. Data came from immunoSEQ multiplex PCR; TCRdb stores just in-frame clones and leaves some out. The table lists 120,000 to 150,000 clones, 80% to 90% of them singletons. J was trimmed by 2 bases and V by 5 bases; bases with no gene match: 3. Per germline, CDR1 SEHNR and CDR2 FQNEAQ (reference sequence). This CDR3 has 13 residues. Only one count was recorded for this clone. The antigen remains undetermined. Alopecia areata patients had lesional scalp punch biopsies and peripheral blood taken from them. The specimen was CD8+ T cells sorted from blood, collected at week 0. The V gene is TRBV7-9, the J gene TRBJ2-7; 7 bases are a match to TRBD1. The TCR comes from a human donor with alopecia areata. CDR3 coding DNA: TGTGCCAGCAGCCGGGACAGCCCCTACGAGCAGTACTTC. Protein: CASSRDSPYEQYF.